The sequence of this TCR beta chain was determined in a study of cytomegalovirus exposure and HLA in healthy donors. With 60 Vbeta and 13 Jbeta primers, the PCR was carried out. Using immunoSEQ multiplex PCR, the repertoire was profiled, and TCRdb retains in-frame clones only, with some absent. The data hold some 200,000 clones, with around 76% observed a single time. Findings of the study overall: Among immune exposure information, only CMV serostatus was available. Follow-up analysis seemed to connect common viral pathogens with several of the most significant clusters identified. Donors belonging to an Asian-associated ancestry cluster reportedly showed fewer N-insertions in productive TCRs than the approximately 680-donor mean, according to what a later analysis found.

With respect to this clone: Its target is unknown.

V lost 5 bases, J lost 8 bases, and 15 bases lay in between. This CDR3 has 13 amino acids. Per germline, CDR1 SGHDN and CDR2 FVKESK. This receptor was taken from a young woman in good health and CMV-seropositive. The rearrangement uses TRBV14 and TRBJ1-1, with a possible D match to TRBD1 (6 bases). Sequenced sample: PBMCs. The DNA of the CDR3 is TGTGCCAGCAGCTATCTCAAAACAGGGGAAGCTTTCTTT. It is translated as CASSYLKTGEAFF.